These 4 T cell receptor beta chains were sequenced from one sample in a study of siplizumab effects on memory and regulatory T cells. Assay: immunoSEQ multiplex PCR; the TCRdb copy retains only in-frame clones and omits some. The table lists 120,000 or so clones, 80% to 95% of them singletons. Sequencing input: CD4+ T cells sorted from blood. Receptor source: a human donor in good health.

V usage is TRBV11-3 and J usage is TRBJ2-7, with D possibly TRBD1 on 5 matching bases. The CDR3 length is 15 residues. Germline CDR1 reads SGHNT; CDR2 reads YENEEA. V gave up 2 bases and J gave up 3 bases, with 14 bases separating them. Written as DNA, the CDR3 is TGTGCCAGCAGCTTAAGTTATGGGCAGGGCTACGAGCAGTACTTC. Protein product: CASSLSYGQGYEQYF.

The V and J genes are TRBV30 and TRBJ2-6; TRBD1 matches at 7 bases. The germline V gene encodes CDR1 GTSNPN and CDR2 SVGIG (reference sequence). Unmatched junction bases numbered 4, after V lost 3 bases and J lost 2 bases. This CDR3 is 15 amino acids long. In DNA form, the CDR3 reads TGTGCCTGGAGCAGAACAGGGGCTGGGGCCAACGTCCTGACTTTC. Translated: CAWSRTGAGANVLTF.

The rearrangement uses TRBV25-1 and TRBJ2-1; 9 bases line up with TRBD2. This CDR3 is built from 14 residues. The V segment lost 4 bases and the J segment 6 bases; nucleotides outside the gene matches: 4. Germline-derived CDR1 and CDR2 are MGHDK and SYGVNS. Here the CDR3 reads CASSVAGEINEQFF. CDR3 coding DNA: TGTGCCAGCAGTGTAGCGGGGGAGATCAATGAGCAGTTCTTC.

This clone occurred once. This CDR3 is CASSPRVVYNEQFF. In nucleotides, the CDR3 is TGTGCCAGCAGTCCCCGGGTCGTGTACAATGAGCAGTTCTTC. V is TRBV6-5 and J is TRBJ2-1; D uncertain. Germline V gives CDR1 MNHEY, CDR2 SVGAGI. Trimming pared 5 bases from V and 4 bases from J, leaving 12 bases between. This CDR3 is 14 amino acids long.